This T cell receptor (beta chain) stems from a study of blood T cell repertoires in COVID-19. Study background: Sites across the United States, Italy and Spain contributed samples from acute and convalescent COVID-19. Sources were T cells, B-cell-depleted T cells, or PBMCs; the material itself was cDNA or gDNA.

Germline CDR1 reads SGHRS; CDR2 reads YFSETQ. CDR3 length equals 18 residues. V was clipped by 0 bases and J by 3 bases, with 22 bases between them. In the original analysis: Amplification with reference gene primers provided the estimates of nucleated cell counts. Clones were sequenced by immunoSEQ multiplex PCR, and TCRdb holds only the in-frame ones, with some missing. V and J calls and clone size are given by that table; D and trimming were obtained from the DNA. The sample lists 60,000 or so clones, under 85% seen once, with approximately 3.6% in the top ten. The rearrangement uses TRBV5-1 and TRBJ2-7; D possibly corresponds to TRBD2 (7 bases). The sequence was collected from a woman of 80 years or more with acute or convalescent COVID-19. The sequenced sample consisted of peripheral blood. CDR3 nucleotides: TGCGCCAGCAGCTTGGCCACGTGGGGGGCGGGAGAGATCTACGAGCAGTACTTC. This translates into CASSLATWGAGEIYEQYF.